This TCR beta chain was found in a study of cytomegalovirus exposure and HLA in healthy donors. Study as a whole: Most genotyped donors, around 86% of 398, had Caucasian-associated genetic ancestry. Study-wide results and limits: Trimming of TCR beta V- and J-genes showed a link, identified in a later analysis, to a missense DCLRE1C variant. Later analysis showed TCR association rates varying by HLA locus, highest for DRB1 and lowest for HLA-C.

The V and J ends lost 10 bases and 2 bases respectively, with 11 bases between them. Per germline, CDR1 MNHEY and CDR2 SMNVEV (reference sequence). The CDR3 has 12 amino acids. The primer mix had 60 Vbeta and 13 Jbeta primers. Produced via immunoSEQ multiplex PCR; TCRdb's table is partial and in-frame only. The table shows under 150,000 clones, with 81% occurring only once. This clone was picked up one time. Its antigen is as yet unknown. The TCR originated in a man younger than 35 in good health and CMV-seronegative. Sequencing used PBMCs. This chain joins TRBV27 and TRBJ2-5; D is possibly TRBD1 (6 bases). CDR3 residues: CATRTVQETQYF. The CDR3, as DNA: TGTGCCACCCGGACAGTACAAGAGACCCAGTACTTC.